This is a list of T cell receptor beta chains from one sample in a study of blood T cells in healthy people across ages. A single record per CDR3 protein comes from TCRdb applying MiXCR to the 5' RACE reads. This table holds about 930,000 distinct CDR3 sequences, almost 30% found once. These same records also appear under a second study, on T cells of mothers and their children.

Sequences were obtained from blood. Source of these receptors: a woman in her thirties or forties in good health. CDR3s include the opening cysteine and the closing phenylalanine or tryptophan. A D gene is named only where the DNA matches it firmly. Size is omitted from some rows. Given values are once, few, many or a class for expanded clones.

abundance: many; d_gene: TRBD1; j_gene: TRBJ1-1; v_gene: TRBV11-2; CDR3aa: CASSLTGDRTEAFF; CDR3nt: TGTGCCAGCAGCTTAACAGGGGATAGAACTGAAGCTTTCTTT
abundance: few; d_gene: TRBD1; j_gene: TRBJ1-2; v_gene: TRBV7-2; CDR3aa: CASSLGGGTAYGYTF; CDR3nt: TGTGCCAGCAGCTTAGGGGGGGGGACAGCCTATGGCTACACCTTC
abundance: NA; d_gene: NA; j_gene: TRBJ1-2; v_gene: TRBV5-5; CDR3aa: CASSRPTGDGYTF; CDR3nt: TGTGCCAGCAGCCGGCCGACAGGTGATGGCTACACCTTC
abundance: NA; d_gene: TRBD1; j_gene: TRBJ2-3; v_gene: TRBV3-1; CDR3aa: CASSQDLGQGTDTQYF; CDR3nt: TGTGCCAGCAGCCAAGATCTAGGACAGGGGACAGATACGCAGTATTTT
abundance: NA; d_gene: NA; j_gene: TRBJ2-1; v_gene: TRBV4-3; CDR3aa: CASSQGGSIHNEQFF; CDR3nt: TGCGCCAGCAGCCAAGGTGGGAGTATTCACAATGAGCAGTTCTTC
abundance: NA; d_gene: TRBD1; j_gene: TRBJ2-4; v_gene: TRBV6-5; CDR3aa: CASKRTGEDIQYF; CDR3nt: TGTGCCAGCAAGCGGACAGGGGAGGACATCCAGTACTTC
abundance: many; d_gene: NA; j_gene: TRBJ2-7; v_gene: TRBV20-1; CDR3aa: CSASTGQHYEQYF; CDR3nt: TGCAGTGCTAGTACCGGACAGCACTACGAGCAGTACTTC
abundance: many; d_gene: TRBD2; j_gene: TRBJ2-1; v_gene: TRBV4-1; CDR3aa: CASSQLADSYNEQFF; CDR3nt: TGCGCCAGCAGCCAACTAGCGGACTCCTACAATGAGCAGTTCTTC
abundance: few; d_gene: TRBD1; j_gene: TRBJ2-7; v_gene: TRBV20-1; CDR3aa: CSYRTGDGEQYF; CDR3nt: TGCAGTTACCGGACAGGCGATGGCGAGCAGTACTTC
abundance: NA; d_gene: NA; j_gene: TRBJ1-1; v_gene: TRBV12-3/TRBV12-4; CDR3aa: CASRGNSMNTEAFF; CDR3nt: TGTGCCAGCAGAGGGAACTCAATGAACACTGAAGCTTTCTTT
abundance: NA; d_gene: NA; j_gene: TRBJ2-7; v_gene: TRBV7-2; CDR3aa: CASNLGLGYYEQYF; CDR3nt: TGTGCCAGCAACTTGGGCTTGGGGTACTACGAGCAGTACTTC
abundance: NA; d_gene: NA; j_gene: TRBJ2-1; v_gene: TRBV6-2/TRBV6-3; CDR3aa: CASSYGAANEQFF; CDR3nt: TGTGCCAGCAGTTATGGGGCCGCCAATGAGCAGTTCTTC
abundance: NA; d_gene: TRBD1; j_gene: TRBJ1-6; v_gene: TRBV7-9; CDR3aa: CATPDREGNSPLHF; CDR3nt: TGTGCCACTCCGGACAGGGAGGGGAATTCACCCCTCCACTTT
abundance: many; d_gene: NA; j_gene: TRBJ2-5; v_gene: TRBV10-3; CDR3aa: CAIGDRDIQETQYF; CDR3nt: TGTGCCATCGGGGACCGGGACATCCAAGAGACCCAGTACTTC
abundance: NA; d_gene: TRBD1; j_gene: TRBJ1-1; v_gene: TRBV2; CDR3aa: CARASRDRGGGAFF; CDR3nt: TGTGCCAGAGCTTCCCGGGACAGGGGCGGCGGAGCTTTCTTT
abundance: NA; d_gene: NA; j_gene: TRBJ1-1; v_gene: TRBV5-1; CDR3aa: CASSPDPWDGIKNTEAFF; CDR3nt: TGCGCCAGCAGCCCTGATCCTTGGGACGGAATAAAGAACACTGAAGCTTTCTTT
abundance: NA; d_gene: NA; j_gene: TRBJ2-7; v_gene: TRBV20-1; CDR3aa: CSARALNEGVSEQYF; CDR3nt: TGCAGTGCTAGAGCCCTCAACGAGGGGGTCAGCGAGCAGTACTTC
abundance: few; d_gene: NA; j_gene: TRBJ2-7; v_gene: TRBV28; CDR3aa: CAGSLRINSYEQYF; CDR3nt: TGTGCCGGCAGTTTAAGGATAAACTCCTACGAGCAGTACTTC
abundance: NA; d_gene: NA; j_gene: TRBJ2-7; v_gene: TRBV21-1; CDR3aa: CASSKADHPDRAGDEQYF; CDR3nt: TGTGCCAGCAGCAAAGCTGACCATCCGGACAGGGCCGGCGACGAGCAGTACTTC
abundance: many; d_gene: NA; j_gene: TRBJ2-6; v_gene: TRBV5-1; CDR3aa: CASSGGSGANVLTF; CDR3nt: TGCGCCAGCAGCGGGGGATCTGGGGCCAACGTCCTGACTTTC
abundance: few; d_gene: NA; j_gene: TRBJ1-6; v_gene: TRBV10-3; CDR3aa: CATRDRPYNSPLHF; CDR3nt: TGTGCCACCCGGGACCGTCCTTATAATTCACCCCTCCACTTT
abundance: NA; d_gene: TRBD1; j_gene: TRBJ1-5; v_gene: TRBV20-1; CDR3aa: CSATTGGNQPQHF; CDR3nt: TGCAGTGCGACCACAGGGGGCAATCAGCCCCAGCATTTT
abundance: few; d_gene: NA; j_gene: TRBJ1-2; v_gene: TRBV20-1; CDR3aa: CSAEQGLDGYTF; CDR3nt: TGCAGTGCGGAACAGGGTTTGGATGGCTACACCTTC
abundance: NA; d_gene: NA; j_gene: TRBJ1-5; v_gene: TRBV10-3; CDR3aa: CAISESTGGRPQHF; CDR3nt: TGTGCCATCAGTGAGTCAACCGGGGGGAGGCCCCAGCATTTT
abundance: NA; d_gene: NA; j_gene: TRBJ1-1; v_gene: TRBV15; CDR3aa: CATSRGGTGSEAFF; CDR3nt: TGTGCCACCAGCAGGGGAGGGACCGGTTCCGAAGCTTTCTTT